Listed here are 15 T cell receptor beta chains from one sample, sequenced in a study of cytomegalovirus exposure and HLA in healthy donors. With 60 Vbeta and 13 Jbeta primers, the PCR was carried out. Sequencing used immunoSEQ multiplex PCR; TCRdb keeps in-frame clones, though not all of them. The table records about 150,000 clones, about 80% of them present only once. Specimen: PBMCs. These receptor sequences come from a woman aged 40 to 50 in good health and CMV-seronegative.

The V gene is TRBV5-1, the J gene TRBJ1-1; D might be TRBD1 (5 bases). V was pared by 5 bases and J by 5 bases, with 16 bases between. Germline values: CDR1 SGHRS, CDR2 YFSETQ. The CDR3 length is 14 residues. The CDR3 sequence is CASSLKGMETEAFF. The CDR3 DNA follows: TGCGCCAGCAGTTTGAAGGGGATGGAGACTGAAGCTTTCTTT.

V and J are TRBV5-6 and TRBJ2-4, with 14 nucleotides matching TRBD2. J lost 3 bases, V lost 5 bases, and 10 bases had no gene match. The CDR3 is made up of 18 amino acids. Germline-derived CDR1 and CDR2 are SGHDT and YYEEEE. CDR3 sequence reads: CASRRGLAGELGKNIQYF. The CDR3 bases are TGTGCCAGCAGGCGGGGACTAGCGGGAGAGTTGGGCAAAAACATTCAGTACTTC.

CDR3 coding DNA: TGTGCCAGCGTTCTATCCGGCGCGGCGGCGAAACTGTTTTTT. Translating gives CASVLSGAAAKLFF. The chain links TRBV6-1 to TRBJ1-4; D uncertain. Between the trimmed V and J ends, which lost 8 bases and 11 bases, there was a span of 21 bases. CDR1 is MNHNS, CDR2 SASEGT, per germline. There are 14 residues in the CDR3.

This clone was found once. The chain combines TRBV29-1 with TRBJ2-1; TRBD2 matches at 9 bases. The CDR3 contains 12 residues. V dropped 6 bases and J dropped 8; count of bases not matched to a gene: 5. In germline, CDR1 is SQVTM, CDR2 ANQGSEA. This CDR3 is CSVGTSWYEQFF. The CDR3 coding sequence is TGCAGCGTGGGGACTAGCTGGTATGAGCAGTTCTTC.

The rearrangement links TRBV2 to TRBJ2-5; D is possibly TRBD1 (5 bases). There are 14 residues in the CDR3. V was cut by 1 base and J by 2 bases, with 8 bases left in between. Germline lookup yields CDR1 SNHLY and CDR2 FYNNEI. The CDR3 DNA sequence: TGTGCCAGCAGTGAAGGGACACTTCAAGAGACCCAGTACTTC. This encodes CASSEGTLQETQYF.

J is TRBJ2-7 and V is TRBV6-1; 7 nucleotides line up with TRBD2. The ends lost 7 bases at V and 2 bases at J; junction bases unmatched: 5. The CDR3 spans 13 residues. Germline CDR1 reads MNHNS; CDR2 reads SASEGT. The CDR3 nucleotides read TGTGCCAGCACGGTGCGGGAGCCCTACGAGCAGTACTTC. Its protein product is CASTVREPYEQYF.

The chain combines TRBV13 with TRBJ2-5, with unresolved D. The CDR3 contains 14 residues. With 4 bases removed from V and 5 bases from J, the gap between germline ends came to 14 bases. Germline-derived CDR1 and CDR2 are PRHDT and FYEKMQ (reference sequence). The CDR3 DNA sequence: TGTGCCAGCAGCTCCAGTGGTTTGTGGGAGACCCAGTACTTC. As protein: CASSSSGLWETQYF. The entire variable domain, with the rest obtained from reference TRBV13 and TRBJ2-5, is as follows: AAGVIQSPRHLIKEKRETATLKCYPIPRHDTVYWYQQGPGQDPQFLISFYEKMQSDKGSIPDRFSAQQFSDYHSELNMSSLELGDSALYFCASSSSGLWETQYFGPGTRLLVL.

This clone was found a few times. The gene calls are TRBV5-1 and TRBJ2-6, with TRBD1 identical over 7 bases. Germline CDR1 SGHRS, CDR2 YFSETQ. V dropped 4 bases and J dropped 0; count of bases not matched to a gene: 7. The CDR3 runs 17 residues. In DNA, the CDR3 is TGCGCCAGCAGCGGAAGACAGGGTCCCTCTGGGGCCAACGTCCTGACTTTC. This sequence encodes CASSGRQGPSGANVLTF.

This sequence joins TRBV5-1 and TRBJ2-7; D not resolved. Trimming removed 0 bases at V and 2 bases at J, with 9 bases between. The germline gives CDR1 SGHRS, CDR2 YFSETQ. This CDR3 comprises 14 residues. The CDR3 sequence is CASSLDGSTYEQYF. In DNA form, the CDR3 reads TGCGCCAGCAGCTTGGACGGGTCCACCTACGAGCAGTACTTC.

The chain combines TRBV5-6 with TRBJ1-2; possibly TRBD1 for D (6 bases). CDR3 length: 14 amino acids. Germline lookup yields CDR1 SGHDT and CDR2 YYEEEE. V dropped 4 bases and J dropped 1 base, with 11 bases sitting between them. The CDR3 loop is CASSQWTVNYGYTF. The CDR3 nucleotides are TGTGCCAGCAGCCAATGGACAGTTAACTATGGCTACACCTTC.

CDR3 DNA sequence: TGTGCCAGCAACGGGGGCGGGGAGCTGTTTTTT. Translating gives CASNGGGELFF. V usage is TRBV28 and J usage is TRBJ2-2; the D gene is possibly TRBD2 (6 bases). This CDR3 has 11 amino acids. Trimming took 7 bases from V and 7 from J, leaving 7 bases between them. Germline V CDR1 and CDR2: MDHEN, SYDVKM.

The chain links TRBV28 to TRBJ2-2; D uncertain. Deletions cut 8 bases from V and 5 bases from J, with 12 bases between. CDR1 is MDHEN, CDR2 SYDVKM, per germline. CDR3 length equals 13 residues. The CDR3 coding sequence is TGTGCCAGCTGCGGCCCGGTAACCGGGGAGCTGTTTTTT. Translating it yields CASCGPVTGELFF.

The chain uses TRBV7-9 and TRBJ2-3; 10 nucleotides line up with TRBD2. J was trimmed by 6 bases and V by 6 bases; bases with no gene match: 15. The CDR3 covers 17 residues. Germline V gene sequence: CDR1 SEHNR, CDR2 FQNEAQ (reference sequence). CDR3 sequence (DNA): TGTGCCAGCAGTTCGATGTTAGCGGGAGGAACGAGGGATACGCAGTATTTT. Its translation: CASSSMLAGGTRDTQYF.

This clone was recorded a few times. The chain is built from TRBV6-5 and TRBJ1-3; tentatively, D is TRBD1 (5 bases). The CDR3 has 16 amino acids. Germline loops: CDR1 MNHEY, CDR2 SVGAGI. The V end lost 2 bases, the J end lost 0 bases, and 11 bases lay between the germline ends. The CDR3 region is CASSYIFGGSGNTIYF. For the CDR3, the DNA is TGTGCCAGCAGTTACATTTTCGGGGGCTCTGGAAACACCATATATTTT.

This clone was observed once. The V call is TRBV6-6, the J call TRBJ1-1; D is ambiguous. Germline-derived CDR1 and CDR2 are MNHNY and SVGAGI (reference sequence). This CDR3 is built from 14 residues. Trimming stripped 8 bases from V and 3 bases from J, with 16 bases between. The CDR3 spells CASSARVDYTEAFF. CDR3 DNA: TGTGCCAGCTCCGCTCGGGTCGACTACACTGAAGCTTTCTTT.